This is a list of T cell receptor beta chains from one sample in a study of CD8 T cells in Susac syndrome. From the immunoSEQ multiplex PCR reads, TCRdb called clonotypes with MiXCR, one entry per CDR3 protein. The table has 250,000 to 300,000 distinct CDR3 sequences, about 89% seen once. Input material: CD8+ T cells from PBMCs. These receptors were collected from a human donor with multiple sclerosis. The CDR3 runs from the conserved cysteine through the conserved F or W. A D gene is named only where the DNA matches it firmly. Expanded clones are given a class, and other clones once, few, many or no size at all.

TRBJ1-1	.	.	TRBV4-2	TGTGCCAGCAGCCAGCCGAGGGGGACGACGGGCGAAGCTTTCTTT	CASSQPRGTTGEAFF
TRBJ2-7	.	.	TRBV5-4	TGTGCCAGCAGCTTGGATGGCTCGAGGGACGAGCAGTACTTC	CASSLDGSRDEQYF
TRBJ2-2	.	.	TRBV24-1	TGTGCCACCAGTGACCAGGGGCGAGGAGGGGAGCTGTTTTTT	CATSDQGRGGELFF
TRBJ2-3	TRBD2	.	TRBV19	TGTGCCAGCCTCTCCGGGACTAGGGGCACAGATACGCAGTATTTT	CASLSGTRGTDTQYF
TRBJ2-5	.	.	TRBV27	TGTGCCAGCAGTTCAAAAGAGAGGTTGTTAGAGACCCAGTACTTC	CASSSKERLLETQYF
TRBJ1-2	TRBD1	.	TRBV6-2/TRBV6-3	TGTGCCAGCAGCCTGCAGGGGGCATGGTATGGCTACACCTTC	CASSLQGAWYGYTF
TRBJ1-6	TRBD1	few	TRBV2	TGTGCCAGCAGTGAATGGGACAGGGATAATTCACCCCTCCACTTT	CASSEWDRDNSPLHF
TRBJ2-7	TRBD1	.	TRBV28	TGTGCCAGCATGGACAGGGGCTCCTACGAGCAGTACTTC	CASMDRGSYEQYF
TRBJ2-7	.	.	TRBV9	TGTGCCAGCAGCGCGCGGGACAGTCGCCACGAGCAGTACTTC	CASSARDSRHEQYF
TRBJ1-6	TRBD1	.	TRBV6-2/TRBV6-3	TGTGCCAGCAGTTACTCGACAGGGGGCAATTCACCCCTCCACTTT	CASSYSTGGNSPLHF
TRBJ2-3	.	.	TRBV20-1	TGCAGTGCTAGGGGCCTATTGCTACCCCGGCATTCTAGCACAGACACGCAGTATTTT	CSARGLLLPRHSSTDTQYF
TRBJ2-1	.	.	TRBV20-1	TGCAGTGCTAGAGATCTGGTCCAGCTTTCGAATGAGCAGTTCTTC	CSARDLVQLSNEQFF
TRBJ2-5	TRBD2	.	TRBV28	TGTGCCAGCAGTTCCCTCGGACTAGCGGGAGGGAGAGAGACCCAGTACTTC	CASSSLGLAGGRETQYF
TRBJ2-5	TRBD1	.	TRBV28	TGTGCCAGCAGTTTAACGCCGGGACAGGGTCAAGAGACCCAGTACTTC	CASSLTPGQGQETQYF
TRBJ2-6	.	.	TRBV3-1	TGTGCCAGCAGCCGTACGGGGGTCTCTGGGGCCAACGTCCTGACTTTC	CASSRTGVSGANVLTF
TRBJ2-3	TRBD2	.	TRBV28	TGTGCCAGCAGTCCCCGCCGACTAGCGGCGGGGGTAGATACGCAGTATTTT	CASSPRRLAAGVDTQYF
TRBJ2-1	TRBD2	.	TRBV6-4	TGTGCCAGCAGTGACGAGGCTAGCGGGAGAAATGAGCAGTTCTTC	CASSDEASGRNEQFF
TRBJ2-3	TRBD1	.	TRBV29-1	TGCAGCGTCCCTGGTCAGGGGGTATCGATCACAGATACGCAGTATTTT	CSVPGQGVSITDTQYF
TRBJ2-1	.	once	TRBV4-2	TGTGCCAGCAGCCAAGAAGGCCTCCGCAATGAGCAGTTCTTC	CASSQEGLRNEQFF
TRBJ2-3	.	.	TRBV27	TGTGCCAGCATTACACCCTTTGGGTCTACGCAGTATTTT	CASITPFGSTQYF
TRBJ2-3	.	.	TRBV12-3/TRBV12-4	TGTGCCAGCAGTTCCCGGGACACCGGGTGGGGCACAGATACGCAGTATTTT	CASSSRDTGWGTDTQYF
TRBJ2-7	.	.	TRBV20-1	TGCAGTGCTAGCTGGCGGCTAGCGAACACGAACCCCTACGAGCAGTACTTC	CSASWRLANTNPYEQYF
TRBJ2-7	.	.	TRBV5-5	TGTGCCAGCAGCACTACAGGGGCGCCGGGGGGCTACGAGCAGTACTTC	CASSTTGAPGGYEQYF
TRBJ2-4	.	.	TRBV4-3	TGCGCCAGCAGCCAATCCGGAGACATTCAGTACTTC	CASSQSGDIQYF